Included here is one T cell receptor beta chain sequence, with context. The clone's antigen remains unknown. An end of the junction differs from the germline gene, which may be a read error. The data belong to a study of tumor-infiltrating lymphocytes in primary liver carcinoma (dated by TCRdb to the late 2010s). Looking at the study overall: The five patients, three men and two women aged 30 to 69 years, had hepatocellular carcinoma (four) or combined HCC and intrahepatic cholangiocarcinoma (one). The five patients had tumors of stage T1-T3 N0M0, with maximum diameters ranging from roughly 4.2 to 10 cm. Samples yielded roughly 3.5 to 7.13 million productive TCRbeta reads; read depth did not differ significantly between tissue types. Across five regions of each liver tumor, along with adjacent normal tissue and blood, the study brought together TCRbeta repertoire sequencing, expression microarrays and whole-exome sequencing. A total of roughly 35 specimens from 5 patients went through TCRbeta repertoire sequencing, namely 25 tumor regions, 5 adjacent noncancerous liver tissues and 5 peripheral blood samples. Agilent mRNA microarray profiling was performed on the 25 tumor region samples to relate TCRbeta repertoire diversity to the local molecular phenotype. Reproducibility between technical replicate repertoires was high, with correlation coefficients above 0.95 and mean shared-clone rates approximately 0.91. General study outcomes and caveats: Because only the TCR beta chain was sequenced and unpaired alpha chains were not captured, true repertoire diversity is likely underestimated. The top 250 clones made up a significantly larger repertoire fraction in tumors than in blood (p = 0.039). Repertoire overlap was found to be higher between tumor regions (mean approximately 36%) than between tumor-adjacent (about 17%) or tumor-blood (14%) pairs, consistent with antigen-driven expansion. Only about 8-24% of top clones were found in all five regions of a tumor, suggesting spatial heterogeneity of tumor-infiltrating T cells. Comparison of CD4+ and CD8+ T cell repertoires was precluded by the use of bulk unsorted samples. The study included only four to six patients, and the authors note findings should be validated in a larger study.

Starting from about 500 ng total RNA, TCRbeta-specific cDNA was produced by reverse transcription with a constant-region primer and ProtoScript II reverse transcriptase. TCRbeta libraries were built with three nested multiplex PCR rounds, a slightly modified ARM-PCR procedure. Each of the first two PCR rounds ran for 9 to 11 cycles using multiplex TRBV1-TRBV30 forward primers together with a Cbeta reverse primer. A final 25-cycle PCR with Deep VentR polymerase added sample barcodes and Illumina adapters. Before sequencing, amplicons of 200-500 bp were gel-purified using a QIAquick gel extraction kit. An Illumina HiSeq 2500 was used to sequence the TCRbeta amplicons, generating 250-bp paired-end reads. Per the authors' processing: Trimmomatic v0.33 was used to quality-trim the reads, and FLASH v1.2.11 was used to merge paired reads so that full CDR3 sequences could be recovered. MiGEC v1.2.1b assigned V, D and J germline segments to the rearranged TCRbeta sequences. Clonotype statistics, along with Shannon-Wiener diversity indices, were calculated using VDJtools v1.0.0. To cut down on sampling bias, every analysis after diversity analysis relied on just the 250 most abundant clonotypes from each sample. TCRdb trimmed the raw reads at Q25, called clones with MiXCR and kept productive beta chains. CDR3 protein sequences are deduplicated, and each keeps its most common genes and DNA. Here the V and J calls rest on TCRdb's processing, not on the authors' analysis. This sample comprises more than 60,000 distinct CDR3 sequences, over 60% of them detected only once. The ten largest clones take up around 30% of the sample.

From a lookup of the germline V gene, CDR1 and CDR2 are MNHEY and SVGAGI. Its CDR3 holds 12 amino acids, cysteine through phenylalanine. Of all the DNA, just the CDR3 is kept, 36 bases in frame from base 1. Without any cell sorting, total RNA and DNA were extracted together from about 20-30 mg of bulk tissue using the AllPrep DNA/RNA mini kit. Between late 2015 and early 2016, a handful of patients in China with histopathologically diagnosed primary liver carcinoma had their tumors surgically resected. Patients had chronic HBV infection and were treatment-naive at sampling. Five spatially separated regions were sampled per tumor: superior, inferior, left-lateral and right-lateral poles, plus the tumor centre. Histological examination found more than 75% viable tumor cells in every tumor sample. Each fresh piece of tumor and adjacent tissue was cut in two, with one half stored in RNAlater at -80 degrees C and the other half sent for histology.

The receptor was isolated from a man in his forties or fifties with primary liver carcinoma and hepatitis B virus infection. The sample comprised liver tumor tissue from sampling region 4. Read against the paper, the sample's cell subset or site label means: tumor region T4, right-lateral pole. This receptor chain uses TRBV6-5 and TRBJ2-7; the D segment could be TRBD1, given 6 matching bases. The sequence in DNA is TGTGCCAGCAGTCCCGGACAGTCCGAGCGGTGCTTC. Its translation is CASSPGQSERCF.